Sequencing of this T cell receptor beta chain was carried out in a study of T cell repertoires in cytomegalovirus infection. Study details: From public TCR beta signatures came an indication of both CMV infection and matching HLA type.

CDR1 is SGHAT, CDR2 FQDESV, per germline (reference sequence). The length of the CDR3 is 13 residues. V lost 5 bases and J lost 6; bases outside the gene matches: 2. In TCRdb, the reads were re-called with MiXCR into one record per CDR3 protein. The profile covers 90,000 to 110,000 distinct CDR3 sequences, with under 30% appearing a single time and about 81% taken by the ten largest. There are a few counts of this clonotype. Its target is unknown. The chain recombines TRBV11-1 with TRBJ2-1, with 9 nucleotides matching TRBD1. The TCR sequence derives from a human donor in good health (CMV status not recorded). Some clones in this sample may be carry-over from other donors' samples. The sample consisted of CD8+ T cells from cultured PBMCs, taken from culture after CMV antigen stimulation. In nucleotides, the CDR3 is TGTGCCAGCAGCCCGGGACAGGGCAATGAGCAGTTCTTC. It is translated as CASSPGQGNEQFF.